This T cell receptor (beta chain) was recovered during a study of blood T cell repertoires in COVID-19. The CDR3 consists of 14 residues. The germline gives CDR1 ENHRY, CDR2 SYGVKD. V lost 11 bases and J lost 1; bases outside the gene matches: 4. Authors' data handling: Using reference gene primer amplification, nucleated cell counts were estimated. Generated by immunoSEQ multiplex PCR, the TCRdb table keeps only in-frame clones and is missing some. Clone size and the V and J calls come from that table; the DNA yielded D and trimming. The table records hundreds of thousands of clones, about nine tenths of them present only once.

V gene TRBV10-3 combines with J gene TRBJ2-3; TRBD2 matches at 12 bases. The sample comprised PBMCs or T cells enriched from blood (not recorded which). This sequence was found in a man in his forties who had recovered from COVID-19. In DNA form, the CDR3 reads TGTGCCGCGACTAGCGGGAGTGGCACAGATACGCAGTATTTT. This codes for CAATSGSGTDTQYF.